The sequence of this TCR beta chain was determined in a study of blood T cell repertoires in COVID-19 (dated by TCRdb to about 2020). For the wider study: Collaborator samples came from the United States, Italy and Spain and covered acute and convalescent phases of COVID-19. The material from the prospective study consisted of cDNA or gDNA derived from T cells, B-cell-depleted T cells, or PBMCs. The repertoires were released in a freely available public database meant as a resource for research on the immune response to SARS-CoV-2. HLA class I and class II types, where available, came from metadata supplied by the sample provider rather than from assay-based typing. Samples were obtained from the ongoing ImmuneRACE study (first 160 participants) and from about 1,300 subjects provided by 6 global collaborators. The dataset comprised deeply sampled blood TCRbeta repertoires from subjects exposed to, actively infected with, or recovered from COVID-19. Nearly every sample came with metadata listing a de-identified subject ID, COVID-19 status, age in years and sex. Points the paper makes about the study in general: The amount of clinical and demographic metadata varied by source and participant and was provided uncurated.

Of note for this clone: Its binding antigen is unknown. No base-level quality is on record; no much larger clone is a single base apart.

TCRbeta CDR3 regions were amplified from genomic DNA by means of the immunoSEQ Assay, a bias-controlled multiplex PCR. The authors' pipeline ran thus. Within the assay, amplification of reference gene primers was used to estimate how many nucleated cells each sample contained. To quantify the absolute abundance of each unique TCRbeta CDR3 rearrangement, sequence reads were collapsed and filtered. For each sample, productive Simpson clonality was calculated by taking the square root of Simpson's diversity index across productive rearrangements. This is the immuneACCESS table as TCRdb keeps it, with only in-frame sequences that have V and J called. A part of the clones is gone; compared with another copy, unresolved V genes explain less than half, and the rest is unexplained. The V and J calls and clone size come from that table; D and trimming were worked out from the DNA. This sample gives 150,000 to 200,000 clones in total; almost 80% of them show up just once. Approximately 15% of the sample is in the top ten clones.

Whole blood was collected in K2EDTA tubes by collaborating institutions according to the institutions' own protocols. For TCRbeta analysis, collaborators shipped samples in one of three forms: frozen whole blood, isolated PBMCs, or DNA extracted from either of those sample types. In the germline V gene, CDR1 corresponds to KGHSH and CDR2 to LQKENI. V was cut back by 0 bases and J by 4 bases, leaving a gap of 12 bases between them. Spanning cysteine to phenylalanine, the CDR3 consists of 15 amino acids. Here the CDR3 DNA is all that survives: 45 bases in frame from base 1. The chain is encoded by TRBV18 joined to TRBJ1-2; perhaps TRBD1 is the D gene, with 5 bases matching. The sequencing sample was made of peripheral blood. This TCR came from a man in his 60s with active or convalescent COVID-19. At the DNA level, the sequence is TGTGCCAGCTCACCACCTCAGCGACAGTTCTATGGCTACACCTTC. Its protein reads: CASSPPQRQFYGYTF.